This is a list of T cell receptor beta chains from one sample in a study of blood T cells in healthy people across ages. One entry per CDR3 protein results from TCRdb running MiXCR on the 5' RACE reads. The sample lists about 970,000 distinct CDR3 sequences, about 53% seen once, with around a fifth in the top ten. The material sequenced was blood. The receptor set was obtained from a woman in her fifties or sixties in good health. The CDR3 runs from the conserved cysteine through the conserved F or W. A D gene is named only where the DNA matches it firmly. Not all rows give a size; the values are once, few, many and, for expanded clones, a class.

CAGSWREEQETQYF	TGTGCCGGCTCATGGCGGGAGGAACAAGAGACCCAGTACTTC	TRBD2	once	TRBV4-2	TRBJ2-5
CASSQDLKAFF	TGCGCCAGCAGCCAAGATCTCAAAGCTTTCTTT	NA	NA	TRBV4-1	TRBJ1-1
CASSFYENEQFF	TGTGCCAGCAGCTTTTATGAAAATGAGCAGTTCTTC	NA	NA	TRBV5-4	TRBJ2-1
CASTSLWREQYF	TGTGCCAGCACCTCCTTATGGAGGGAGCAGTACTTC	NA	few	TRBV12-3/TRBV12-4	TRBJ2-7
CASSVFSGGQETQYF	TGTGCCAGCAGCGTGTTTAGCGGAGGGCAAGAGACCCAGTACTTC	NA	once	TRBV9	TRBJ2-5
CASSQVHPGYTF	TGTGCCAGCAGCCAAGTCCACCCTGGCTACACCTTC	NA	NA	TRBV14	TRBJ1-2
CASSLDVGNTEAFF	TGTGCCAGCAGCTTAGATGTGGGTAACACTGAAGCTTTCTTT	NA	NA	TRBV7-6	TRBJ1-1
CASSQAGTSGRITNTGELFF	TGTGCCAGCAGCCAAGCCGGGACTAGCGGGAGGATAACGAACACCGGGGAGCTGTTTTTT	TRBD2	NA	TRBV3-1	TRBJ2-2
CSVDLGGSRGYTF	TGCAGCGTTGACCTTGGGGGGAGTCGAGGCTACACCTTC	NA	few	TRBV29-1	TRBJ1-2
CSARQTSGPGNEQFF	TGCAGTGCTAGACAGACTAGCGGACCTGGAAATGAGCAGTTCTTC	TRBD2	NA	TRBV20-1	TRBJ2-1